The rows below give T cell receptor beta chains drawn from one sample of a study of blood T cell repertoires in COVID-19. Only in-frame clones appear in the TCRdb table, and some are missing; sequencing was by immunoSEQ multiplex PCR. This table holds fewer than 70,000 clones, approximately 89% found once. Sequencing was performed on peripheral blood. These receptors were collected from a man between 60 and 75 years old with active or convalescent COVID-19. The conserved cysteine and the conserved F or W are not part of the CDR3 here. Fields, in order: clone size, CDR3 length, V gene, CDR3 protein. Clone size is given for some rows only: seen once, a few or many times, or a class if the clone is expanded.

clone_size: NA; cdr3_length: 13; v_call: TRBV5-1; cdr3_aa: ASSTQPGQSFEQY
clone_size: NA; cdr3_length: 15; v_call: TRBV29-1; cdr3_aa: SVEDGGIRGELYGYT
clone_size: NA; cdr3_length: 16; v_call: TRBV7-2; cdr3_aa: ASTNKVLAGGPGETQY
clone_size: NA; cdr3_length: 11; v_call: TRBV7-9; cdr3_aa: ASSRDSNTEAF
clone_size: NA; cdr3_length: 13; v_call: TRBV7-3; cdr3_aa: ASSLGQGRYNEQF
clone_size: NA; cdr3_length: 15; v_call: TRBV4-2; cdr3_aa: ASSLGGGAGVDHEQY
clone_size: NA; cdr3_length: 14; v_call: TRBV24-1; cdr3_aa: ATSGAGTLGPYEQY
clone_size: NA; cdr3_length: 12; v_call: TRBV7-9; cdr3_aa: ASSGTASSYEQY
clone_size: NA; cdr3_length: 12; v_call: TRBV3-1/TRBV3-2; cdr3_aa: ASSHSGEHQPQH
clone_size: NA; cdr3_length: 13; v_call: TRBV7-7; cdr3_aa: ASSLGTGTHNEQF
clone_size: once; cdr3_length: 12; v_call: TRBV28; cdr3_aa: ASRSSGGLDTQY
clone_size: NA; cdr3_length: 12; v_call: TRBV29-1; cdr3_aa: SVKAGGPGDTQY
clone_size: NA; cdr3_length: 11; v_call: TRBV7-7; cdr3_aa: ASSPVGRNEQF
clone_size: NA; cdr3_length: 15; v_call: TRBV4-2; cdr3_aa: ASSQSPLVTGGETQY
clone_size: NA; cdr3_length: 8; v_call: TRBV28; cdr3_aa: ATRDRGPF
clone_size: NA; cdr3_length: 13; v_call: TRBV2; cdr3_aa: ASSAGQGRTDTQY
clone_size: NA; cdr3_length: 12; v_call: TRBV7-2; cdr3_aa: ASSPTGFSETQY
clone_size: NA; cdr3_length: 10; v_call: TRBV5-1; cdr3_aa: ASSLQENEQF
clone_size: NA; cdr3_length: 13; v_call: TRBV10-3; cdr3_aa: AISDLALLDDGYT
clone_size: few; cdr3_length: 12; v_call: TRBV6-4; cdr3_aa: ASSSGTGNNEQF
clone_size: NA; cdr3_length: 12; v_call: TRBV19; cdr3_aa: ASSIGQGTYGYT
clone_size: NA; cdr3_length: 14; v_call: TRBV28; cdr3_aa: ASSRQGAKDREKLF
clone_size: NA; cdr3_length: 12; v_call: TRBV27; cdr3_aa: ASSTRTGSYGYT
clone_size: few; cdr3_length: 15; v_call: TRBV7-2; cdr3_aa: ASSYITTSGGADTQY
clone_size: NA; cdr3_length: 11; v_call: TRBV6-2/TRBV6-3; cdr3_aa: ASSLQLNTEAF
clone_size: NA; cdr3_length: 12; v_call: TRBV11-1; cdr3_aa: ASSFPTGGPPLH
clone_size: once; cdr3_length: 13; v_call: TRBV6-2/TRBV6-3; cdr3_aa: ASSMTGVPNEKLF
clone_size: NA; cdr3_length: 14; v_call: TRBV15; cdr3_aa: ATSSITISSNQPQH
clone_size: NA; cdr3_length: 12; v_call: TRBV7-2; cdr3_aa: VEGYPGLAETQY
clone_size: NA; cdr3_length: 13; v_call: TRBV6-6; cdr3_aa: AGSTSGEVTDTQY
clone_size: NA; cdr3_length: 13; v_call: TRBV11-2; cdr3_aa: ASSLSGAPGNTIY
clone_size: few; cdr3_length: 13; v_call: TRBV18; cdr3_aa: ASSPIVGGDDGYT
clone_size: NA; cdr3_length: 12; v_call: TRBV18; cdr3_aa: ASSPSLAGRQII
clone_size: NA; cdr3_length: 15; v_call: TRBV19; cdr3_aa: ASSITGSAGINSPLH
clone_size: NA; cdr3_length: 15; v_call: TRBV27; cdr3_aa: ASSPSSQGATNEKLF
clone_size: NA; cdr3_length: 10; v_call: TRBV18; cdr3_aa: ASSINRDEAF
clone_size: NA; cdr3_length: 13; v_call: TRBV5-1; cdr3_aa: ASSFLAVNTGELF
clone_size: NA; cdr3_length: 13; v_call: TRBV29-1; cdr3_aa: SVVGTGGVGTEAF
clone_size: NA; cdr3_length: 15; v_call: TRBV30; cdr3_aa: ASYTIQGARKRTEAF
clone_size: once; cdr3_length: 16; v_call: TRBV7-8; cdr3_aa: ASSLATGAPRREETQY
clone_size: NA; cdr3_length: 11; v_call: TRBV7-8; cdr3_aa: ASSLSREGGYT
clone_size: NA; cdr3_length: 10; v_call: TRBV19; cdr3_aa: ASSKINSGYT
clone_size: NA; cdr3_length: 14; v_call: TRBV7-9; cdr3_aa: ASSSSGRGLRYEQY
clone_size: NA; cdr3_length: 13; v_call: TRBV18; cdr3_aa: ASSPTGTVIYEQY
clone_size: NA; cdr3_length: 11; v_call: TRBV28; cdr3_aa: ASSSPSTDEAF
clone_size: NA; cdr3_length: 14; v_call: TRBV11-2; cdr3_aa: ASSSLRTANTGELF
clone_size: NA; cdr3_length: 13; v_call: TRBV10-1; cdr3_aa: ASSILAGLGNEQF
clone_size: NA; cdr3_length: 17; v_call: TRBV7-9; cdr3_aa: ASSPGDRRTGLNPYEQY
clone_size: NA; cdr3_length: 13; v_call: TRBV6-5; cdr3_aa: ASSYSRAEGHEQY
clone_size: once; cdr3_length: 12; v_call: TRBV18; cdr3_aa: ASSLGQGRETQY
clone_size: NA; cdr3_length: 12; v_call: TRBV19; cdr3_aa: ASTDSNSGNTIY